This T cell receptor (beta chain) was profiled in a study of post-analysis software for immune sequencing data. Looking at the study overall: Secondary progressive, relapsing-remitting and progressive-relapsing multiple sclerosis were among the included disease courses.

Sequencing libraries made from TCR beta cDNA carried unique molecular identifiers. T cells, about 0.95 to 10 million of them, yielded around 460,000 cDNA molecules. Each CDR3 protein is one row after TCRdb ran MiXCR on the PCR reads. Of about 540,000 distinct CDR3 sequences listed, around a third were seen once; the top ten hold 6%. Study-wide points: Roughly 5 TRBV segments (TRBV5-6, TRBV5-1 and TRBV20-1 among them) occurred more frequently in patients than in controls. Strong same-batch co-clustering of samples appeared with F measure clustering. Multiple sclerosis patients had significantly lower normalized Chao1 diversity than controls.

As for this clonotype: The target antigen is unknown.

The V gene lost 4 bases and the J gene lost 3 bases, with 13 bases spanning the gap. CDR1 and CDR2 from the germline V gene are PRHDT and FYEKMQ (reference sequence). This CDR3 has 14 amino acids. The chain recombines TRBV13 with TRBJ2-7; the D gene could be TRBD1 or TRBD2 (5 bases each). The clonotype was recovered from a girl under 18 with multiple sclerosis. The sequencing sample was made of blood. The CDR3 region has the DNA TGTGCCAGCAGCTGGGGTAGGGACGGCTACGAGCAGTACTTC. Translated, it gives CASSWGRDGYEQYF.